These 32 T cell receptor beta chains were sequenced from one sample in a study of T cell repertoires in cytomegalovirus infection. TCRdb independently ran MiXCR on the reads; one entry per CDR3 protein. This sample has about 310,000 distinct CDR3 sequences, with about a sixth found just once. The sample was PBMCs. The receptors here all came from a human donor in good health (CMV status not recorded). Some clones in this sample may be carry-over from other donors' samples.

This clonotype showed up many times. The chain uses TRBV2 and TRBJ1-5; no definite D call. Germline-derived CDR1 and CDR2 are SNHLY and FYNNEI. The CDR3 spans 15 residues. Trimming cost V 3 bases and J 7 bases, with 16 bases left between them. DNA of the CDR3: TGTGCCAGCAGTGAGGTTCCCCAGGCAAGGCAGCCCCAGCATTTT. This translates into CASSEVPQARQPQHF.

The sample holds many counts of this clonotype. The genes are TRBV7-2 and TRBJ2-7; TRBD2 aligns across 11 bases. The germline CDR1 and CDR2 sequences are SGHTA and FQGNSA. With V trimmed by 0 bases and J by 2 bases, 6 bases remained unmatched. The length of the CDR3 is 17 residues. The CDR3 protein is CASSLASGGAFAYEQYF. CDR3 DNA sequence: TGTGCCAGCAGCTTAGCTAGCGGGGGGGCCTTCGCCTACGAGCAGTACTTC.

This rearrangement joins TRBV5-6 to TRBJ2-3; 8 nucleotides agree with TRBD2. Germline CDR1 and CDR2: SGHDT and YYEEEE. CDR3 size: 14 residues. V was clipped by 3 bases and J by 4 bases; unmatched bases: 4. CDR3: CASSYDGGADTQYF. The DNA for the CDR3 is TGTGCCAGCAGCTACGACGGGGGGGCAGATACGCAGTATTTT.

The chain recombines TRBV10-3 with TRBJ2-3; D unclear. Germline V gene sequence: CDR1 ENHRY, CDR2 SYGVKD. The V and J ends lost 0 bases and 7 bases respectively, with 8 bases between them. This CDR3 is built from 13 residues. DNA of the CDR3: TGTGCCATCAGTGAGTCAAGAGATCATACGCAGTATTTT. It encodes CAISESRDHTQYF.

This clonotype was seen repeatedly, ten times or more. V is TRBV10-3 and J is TRBJ2-1, with TRBD1 matching 7 bases. Per germline, CDR1 ENHRY and CDR2 SYGVKD. V was pared by 10 bases and J by 8 bases, with 11 bases of the junction left unmatched. This CDR3 has 13 residues. The CDR3 is CATGTDWDHEQFF. The CDR3 DNA follows: TGTGCCACAGGGACAGATTGGGATCATGAGCAGTTCTTC.

There are a few counts of this clonotype. This chain uses TRBV9 with TRBJ2-5, with 11 bases lining up with TRBD2. The CDR3 sequence is 16 residues long. CDR1 and CDR2 (germline): SGDLS, YYNGEE. V dropped 4 bases and J dropped 5; count of bases not matched to a gene: 10. Here the CDR3 reads CASSQTSGGMRETQYF. The CDR3 bases are TGTGCCAGCAGCCAAACTAGCGGGGGTATGCGGGAGACCCAGTACTTC.

The chain has TRBV4-2 and TRBJ1-4, with D perhaps TRBD1 (5 bases). The CDR3 is made up of 16 amino acids. CDR1 and CDR2 from the germline V gene are LGHNA and YNFKEQ. The ends were cut back, 4 bases at V and 0 bases at J, with 12 bases in the middle. The CDR3 coding sequence is TGTGCCAGCAGCCCCAGGGAGGCGTCAACTAATGAAAAACTGTTTTTT. Its translation is CASSPREASTNEKLFF.

This clonotype showed up many times. The rearrangement joins TRBV28 to TRBJ2-2, with D possibly TRBD1 on 7 matching bases. The V gene lost 7 bases and the J gene lost 5 bases, with 23 bases spanning the gap. The CDR3 is made up of 17 amino acids. Looked up from germline, CDR1 is MDHEN and CDR2 is SYDVKM. DNA for the CDR3: TGTGCCAGCATCCCCACGGGGGCAGGGGGATCGACCGGGGAGCTGTTTTTT. Translating gives CASIPTGAGGSTGELFF. The full variable domain, completed using reference TRBV28 and TRBJ2-2, is DVKVTQSSRYLVKRTGEKVFLECVQDMDHENMFWYRQDPGLGLRLIYFSYDVKMKEKGDIPEGYSVSREKKERFSLILESASTNQTSMYLCASIPTGAGGSTGELFFGEGSRLTVL.

This clonotype counts as medium-sized. The chain recombines TRBV20-1 with TRBJ2-1; 8 bases are a match to TRBD2. The CDR3 spans 14 residues. The V gene's germline CDR1 is DFQATT and CDR2 SNEGSKA (reference sequence). Trimming took 1 base from V and 6 from J; bases not matched to a gene: 5. Here the CDR3 DNA reads TGCAGTGCTAGAGGAGCGGGGGAGATCAATGAGCAGTTCTTC. Translated, it gives CSARGAGEINEQFF.

This clonotype has more than one count but fewer than ten. The CDR3 nucleotides read TGTGCCAGCAGTGAATATCAGGGCTGGGAGCAGTACTTC. Its translation is CASSEYQGWEQYF. This chain joins TRBV6-1 and TRBJ2-7; maybe TRBD1 (5 bases). Between the trimmed V and J ends, which lost 2 bases and 7 bases, there was a span of 12 bases. The germline CDR1 and CDR2 sequences are MNHNS and SASEGT. This CDR3 comprises 13 residues.

This clonotype came up many times. CDR3 DNA: TGTGCCAGCAGCCAAGGGGCAGGGGATGGTCAGCCCCAGCATTTT. It codes for CASSQGAGDGQPQHF. This rearrangement joins TRBV7-3 to TRBJ1-5; a weak D match, TRBD1 (6 bases). Trimming removed 5 bases from V and 6 bases from J, with 17 bases in between. Germline V gene lookup returns CDR1 SGHTA and CDR2 FQGTGA. The CDR3 is 15 amino acids.

This clonotype was detected ten times or more. The rearrangement joins TRBV5-4 to TRBJ2-1; 8 bases are shared with TRBD2. Trimming removed 4 bases from V and 8 bases from J; junction bases left unmatched: 14. The CDR3 runs 16 residues. The germline V gene encodes CDR1 SGHNT and CDR2 YYREEE (reference sequence). The DNA of the CDR3 is TGTGCCAGCAGCCCGGGGGGGGGCCCCTACAAGGATGAGCAGTTCTTC. It is translated as CASSPGGGPYKDEQFF.

This clonotype has more than one count but fewer than ten. The V gene is TRBV7-2, the J gene TRBJ2-3, with a weak D call TRBD2 (5 bases). The CDR3 extends over 13 amino acids. V gave up 4 bases and J gave up 6 bases, with 11 bases separating them. The germline V gene encodes CDR1 SGHTA and CDR2 FQGNSA. The DNA of the CDR3 is TGTGCCAGCAGCTCGTACCGGGGTGATACGCAGTATTTT. Residues: CASSSYRGDTQYF. The full variable domain, its missing parts supplied by reference TRBV7-2 and TRBJ2-3, is GAGVSQSPSNKVTEKGKDVELRCDPISGHTALYWYRQSLGQGLEFLIYFQGNSAPDKSGLPSDRFSAERTGGSVSTLTIQRTQQEDSAVYLCASSSYRGDTQYFGPGTRLTVL.

In DNA form, the CDR3 reads TGTGCCAGCAGTGCGGAGGGGCAAGCGAACACCGGGGAGCTGTTTTTT. Protein: CASSAEGQANTGELFF. V is TRBV2 and J is TRBJ2-2, with a tentative D call TRBD2 (6 bases). V shed 4 bases and J shed 0 bases, with 12 bases lying between them. Germline CDR1 reads SNHLY; CDR2 reads FYNNEI. The CDR3 consists of 16 residues.

This clonotype has just one count. The rearrangement links TRBV10-3 to TRBJ1-2; 9 bases map to TRBD1. Trimming cost V 7 bases and J 6 bases; bases outside gene matches: 9. From germline, CDR1 is ENHRY and CDR2 SYGVKD. This CDR3 is 14 amino acids long. Written as DNA, the CDR3 is TGTGCCATCACGTCTGGGGACAGGGTGGATGGCTACACCTTC. This codes for CAITSGDRVDGYTF.

This clonotype was recorded a few times. The rearrangement links TRBV10-3 to TRBJ2-3, with 8 bases lining up with TRBD2. This CDR3 has 15 residues. Germline assignment: CDR1 ENHRY and CDR2 SYGVKD. Unmatched junction bases numbered 5, after V lost 4 bases and J lost 2 bases. CDR3 sequence (DNA): TGTGCCATCAGTGCCAGCGGGGGACCCACAGATACGCAGTATTTT. Its translation is CAISASGGPTDTQYF.

The gene calls are TRBV28 and TRBJ2-3; D tentatively reads TRBD1 or TRBD2 (7 bases each). V lost 6 bases to trimming and J lost 4 bases, with 17 bases between them. The CDR3 is 15 amino acids. Germline loops: CDR1 MDHEN, CDR2 SYDVKM. CDR3 in amino acids: CASSPAGGAADTQYF. CDR3 DNA: TGTGCCAGCAGCCCCGCAGGGGGGGCGGCAGATACGCAGTATTTT.

CDR3 loop: CASSITYNEQFF. DNA for the CDR3: TGTGCCAGTAGTATCACCTACAATGAGCAGTTCTTC. V usage is TRBV19 and J usage is TRBJ2-1; D gene unclear. This CDR3 spans 12 amino acids. V lost 3 bases to trimming and J lost 2 bases, with 2 bases between them. Germline CDR1 and CDR2: LNHDA and SQIVND (reference sequence).

This clonotype was seen at least ten times. This chain connects TRBV7-9 to TRBJ1-2; TRBD1 aligns across 7 bases. This CDR3 contains 15 residues. V was clipped by 4 bases and J by 4 bases; unmatched bases: 9. Germline V gene lookup returns CDR1 SEHNR and CDR2 FQNEAQ (reference sequence). CDR3 sequence: CASSSPRQGSYGYTF. CDR3 in DNA: TGTGCCAGCAGCTCGCCTCGACAGGGCTCCTATGGCTACACCTTC.

This clonotype appeared a few times. This chain joins TRBV24-1 and TRBJ1-2; D unresolved. Germline V gene sequence: CDR1 KGHDR, CDR2 SFDVKD. CDR3 length equals 14 residues. Trimming removed 5 bases from V and 1 base from J, with 10 bases in between. The CDR3 DNA reads as TGTGCCACCAGTGTAATGGGCAGTAACTATGGCTACACCTTC. Translation: CATSVMGSNYGYTF.

This clonotype appeared a few times. V gene TRBV7-9 combines with J gene TRBJ2-7; D tentatively reads TRBD1 or TRBD2 (5 bases each). The V and J ends lost 10 bases and 3 bases respectively, with 16 bases between them. This CDR3 comprises 13 residues. CDR1 and CDR2 from the germline V gene are SEHNR and FQNEAQ (reference sequence). Here the CDR3 reads CATEGRVGYEQYF. The CDR3 bases are TGTGCCACCGAGGGCAGGGTCGGCTACGAGCAGTACTTC. Using reference TRBV7-9 and TRBJ2-7 for the parts outside the CDR3, the full variable domain is DTGVSQNPRHKITKRGQNVTFRCDPISEHNRLYWYRQTLGQGPEFLTYFQNEAQLEKSRLLSDRFSAERPKGSFSTLEIQRTEQGDSAMYLCATEGRVGYEQYFGPGTRLTVT.

This clonotype was counted between two and nine times. This chain connects TRBV7-2 to TRBJ2-2; a possible D gene is TRBD2 (6 bases). CDR1 is SGHTA, CDR2 FQGNSA, per germline. There are 17 residues in the CDR3. V gave up 2 bases and J gave up 3 bases, with 16 bases separating them. CDR3 amino acids: CASSLLSGGIDTGELFF. In DNA form, the CDR3 reads TGTGCCAGCAGCTTATTAAGTGGAGGGATCGACACCGGGGAGCTGTTTTTT.

A few counts support this clonotype. V gene TRBV12-3 or TRBV12-4 combines with J gene TRBJ1-4, with 10 bases fitting TRBD1. V lost 2 bases, J lost 7 bases, and 4 bases stayed unmatched. The CDR3 totals 15 residues. The CDR3 coding sequence is TGTGCCAGCAGTTTAACGACAGGGGGCTTTGAAAAACTGTTTTTT. This gives the protein CASSLTTGGFEKLFF.

This chain links TRBV6-2 or TRBV6-3 with TRBJ2-7, with TRBD2 identical over 9 bases. The CDR3 is 15 amino acids. Germline V gene sequence: CDR1 MNHEY, CDR2 SVGEGT. V dropped 0 bases and J dropped 1; count of bases not matched to a gene: 1. The CDR3 region is CASSYSAGGSYEQYF. CDR3 coding DNA: TGTGCCAGCAGTTACTCAGCGGGGGGATCCTACGAGCAGTACTTC.

The chain employs TRBV9 and TRBJ1-2; TRBD1 aligns across 10 bases. Germline loops: CDR1 SGDLS, CDR2 YYNGEE. The CDR3 is 13 amino acids. V gave up 3 bases and J gave up 8 bases; unmatched junction bases: 4. The CDR3 coding sequence is TGTGCCAGCAGCGAGGGGACAGGGGAGGGCTACACCTTC. Translation: CASSEGTGEGYTF.

The chain has TRBV5-1 and TRBJ2-3; perhaps TRBD1 as D (5 bases). V lost 0 bases and J 6 bases, leaving 11 bases between the germline ends. Germline V gene lookup returns CDR1 SGHRS and CDR2 YFSETQ. The CDR3 sequence is 14 residues long. CDR3 residues: CASSLEAGLDTQYF. The CDR3 bases are TGCGCCAGCAGCTTGGAGGCAGGGCTGGATACGCAGTATTTT.

This clonotype was seen repeatedly, ten times or more. This rearrangement joins TRBV6-1 to TRBJ2-5; 8 bases line up with TRBD2. Trimming removed 6 bases from V and 4 bases from J; junction bases left unmatched: 10. This CDR3 contains 15 residues. Germline values: CDR1 MNHNS, CDR2 SASEGT. The CDR3 DNA follows: TGTGCCAGCAGACAACCGGGACTAGGGGGAGAGACCCAGTACTTC. It translates to CASRQPGLGGETQYF.

V usage is TRBV14 and J usage is TRBJ2-1; D is perhaps TRBD1 (5 bases). The V gene's germline CDR1 is SGHDN and CDR2 FVKESK. The CDR3 runs to 13 residues. Trimming pared 1 base from V and 10 bases from J, leaving 11 bases between. CDR3 protein: CASSQVPGIEQFF. For the CDR3, the DNA is TGTGCCAGCAGCCAAGTTCCAGGGATCGAGCAGTTCTTC.

This chain connects TRBV7-9 to TRBJ1-2, with D hard to call. There are 14 residues in the CDR3. In germline, CDR1 is SEHNR, CDR2 FQNEAQ (reference sequence). V was trimmed by 5 bases and J by 1 base, leaving 11 bases between them. The CDR3 loop is CASSPYGDNYGYTF. The CDR3 nucleotides are TGTGCCAGCAGCCCATACGGGGATAACTATGGCTACACCTTC.

This clonotype appeared a few times. This chain connects TRBV15 to TRBJ1-1; a possible D gene is TRBD1 (6 bases). Per the germline V gene, CDR1 is LNHNV and CDR2 is YYDKDF (reference sequence). Trimming removed 0 bases from V and 0 bases from J, with 17 bases in between. CDR3 length: 18 amino acids. In nucleotides, the CDR3 is TGTGCCACCAGCAGAGATGATGGACAGTTTCTCATGAACACTGAAGCTTTCTTT. Its protein is CATSRDDGQFLMNTEAFF.

This chain joins TRBV5-6 and TRBJ2-1; perhaps TRBD1 as D (6 bases). The CDR3 has 14 amino acids. V was trimmed by 2 bases and J by 11 bases, leaving 17 bases between them. Germline V lookup: CDR1 SGHDT, CDR2 YYEEEE. The CDR3 loop reads CASSFGTPVGKQFF. CDR3 in DNA: TGTGCCAGCAGCTTCGGGACACCCGTCGGTAAGCAGTTCTTC.

This clonotype was detected many times. The chain employs TRBV12-3 or TRBV12-4 and TRBJ1-5, with D maybe TRBD1 (6 bases). This CDR3 has 14 amino acids. The V gene lost 5 bases and the J gene lost 6 bases, with 14 bases spanning the gap. The CDR3 protein is CASSRGGSGQPQHF. The CDR3 DNA is TGTGCCAGCAGTAGGGGGGGCTCCGGTCAGCCCCAGCATTTT.